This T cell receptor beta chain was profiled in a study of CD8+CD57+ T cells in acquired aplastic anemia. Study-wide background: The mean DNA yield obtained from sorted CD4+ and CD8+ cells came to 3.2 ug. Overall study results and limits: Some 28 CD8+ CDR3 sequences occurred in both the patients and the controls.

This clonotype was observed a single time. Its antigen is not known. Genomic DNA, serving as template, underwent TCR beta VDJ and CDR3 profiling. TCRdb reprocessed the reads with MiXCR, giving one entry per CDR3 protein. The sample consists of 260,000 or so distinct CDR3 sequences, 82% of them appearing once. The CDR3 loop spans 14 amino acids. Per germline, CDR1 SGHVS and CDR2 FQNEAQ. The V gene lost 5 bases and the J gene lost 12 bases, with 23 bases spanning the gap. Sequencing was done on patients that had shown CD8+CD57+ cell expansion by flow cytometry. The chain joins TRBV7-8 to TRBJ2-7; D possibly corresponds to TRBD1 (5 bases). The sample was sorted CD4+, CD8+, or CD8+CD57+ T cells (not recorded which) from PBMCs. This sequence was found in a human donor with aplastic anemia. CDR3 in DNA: TGTGCCAGCAGCGTTGATCGAGATTCGACAGCCCTGTACTTC. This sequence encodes CASSVDRDSTALYF.